This TCR beta chain was sequenced for a study of blood T cell repertoires in COVID-19 (dated by TCRdb to 2019 to 2021). As for the study more broadly: Samples covering the acute and convalescent phases of COVID-19 were provided by collaborators in the United States, Italy and Spain. The prospective study material was composed of cDNA or gDNA derived from T cells, B-cell-depleted T cells, or PBMCs. The dataset comprised deeply sampled blood TCRbeta repertoires from subjects exposed to, actively infected with, or recovered from COVID-19. A freely available public database, intended as a resource for researchers studying the immune response to SARS-CoV-2, is where the repertoires were released. Samples came from the ongoing ImmuneRACE study (first 160 participants) plus 1,254 subjects from 6 global collaborators. Sample metadata almost always included a de-identified subject ID, COVID-19 status, age in years and sex. HLA class I and class II types, where available, came from metadata supplied by the sample provider rather than from assay-based typing.

What the work shows at the level of the full study, not this receptor alone: The amount of clinical and demographic metadata varied by source and participant and was provided uncurated.

The CDR3 holds 16 amino acids from the cysteine to the phenylalanine. Solely the CDR3 DNA is kept, with 48 bases framed from the first base. Ends trimmed: V by 5 bases, J by 2 bases; bases unmatched to a gene: 7. The germline V gene provides CDR1 SGHVS and CDR2 FQNEAQ. Enrolling through a virtual design, the prospective study's participants ranged in age from roughly 18 to 90 years and lived across 20 to 30 United States geographic areas. In the prospective study, participants were assigned to cohorts based on the clinical history participants reported in a screening survey and a study questionnaire. Mobile phlebotomists in the prospective study collected whole blood, serum and a nasopharyngeal or oropharyngeal swab from every participant. Prospective study participants could optionally give additional blood draws and questionnaires over a roughly two-month period. Prospective study blood samples were shipped either frozen or at room temperature before DNA extraction.

The immunoSEQ Assay, a bias-controlled multiplex PCR, was used to amplify TCRbeta CDR3 regions from genomic DNA. In the paper's pipeline: The number of nucleated cells in each sample was estimated from the amplification of reference gene primers within the assay. To quantify the absolute abundance of each unique TCRbeta CDR3 rearrangement, sequence reads were collapsed and filtered. For each sample, productive Simpson clonality was calculated by taking the square root of Simpson's diversity index across productive rearrangements. Not all clones reach the TCRdb copy of this immuneACCESS table, which keeps in-frame sequences only. Checked studies attribute under half of the gap to unresolved V genes and leave the rest unexplained. V and J calls and clone size are as listed in that table; D and trimming were resolved from the DNA. Within this sample are under 150,000 clones, with less than 90% of them counted one time only. 5.5% of the sample goes to the ten largest clones.

This clone came up once. Its antigen is still unknown. The record has no base qualities; no much larger clone is one base away. The rearranged segments are TRBV7-8 and TRBJ2-1; TRBD2 lines up with 9 middle nucleotides. This TCR was sampled from a man aged 35 to 55 with acute COVID-19. The source material was PBMCs or T cells enriched from blood (not recorded which). The encoded CDR3 is CASSPLAGRTYNEQFF. The DNA reads TGTGCCAGCAGCCCTCTAGCGGGGAGGACCTACAATGAGCAGTTCTTC.